The 9 T cell receptor beta chains presented below share a single source sample, sequenced in a study of shared clonotypes between healthy human individuals. The table came from immunoSEQ multiplex PCR; TCRdb's copy has only in-frame clones and leaves some out. The profile shows millions of clones, just over 90% of them singletons. The specimen sequenced was naive CD4+ T cells from PBMCs. Subset indicated: CD45RA+ positively selected. All receptors come from a man between 18 and 35 years old in good health. Some clones in this sample may be carry-over from other donors' samples.

This clone appeared once. The chain joins TRBV28 to TRBJ2-5, with 9 positions matching TRBD2. The CDR3 covers 13 residues. V dropped 10 bases and J dropped 5; count of bases not matched to a gene: 8. Germline CDR1 and CDR2: MDHEN and SYDVKM. CDR3 protein: CATKIAGVETQYF. The DNA of the CDR3 is TGTGCCACCAAAATAGCGGGAGTCGAGACCCAGTACTTC. The full variable domain, rest sourced from reference TRBV28 and TRBJ2-5, is DVKVTQSSRYLVKRTGEKVFLECVQDMDHENMFWYRQDPGLGLRLIYFSYDVKMKEKGDIPEGYSVSREKKERFSLILESASTNQTSMYLCATKIAGVETQYFGPGTRLLVL.

The chain recombines TRBV7-9 with TRBJ2-7; perhaps TRBD2 as D (6 bases). There are 14 residues in the CDR3. Germline V gene sequence: CDR1 SEHNR, CDR2 FQNEAQ (reference sequence). Trimming took off 5 bases at V and 2 bases at J, with 13 bases between the two ends. CDR3 residues: CASSPSGLTYEQYF. CDR3 DNA: TGTGCCAGCAGCCCATCGGGACTCACCTACGAGCAGTACTTC.

The J gene is TRBJ1-3, the V gene TRBV28, with D hard to call. The CDR3 contains 14 residues. V lost 3 bases and J lost 0, with 6 bases in between. Looked up from germline, CDR1 is MDHEN and CDR2 is SYDVKM. The CDR3 DNA sequence: TGTGCCAGCAGTTTCCAGAACTCTGGAAACACCATATATTTT. Encoded protein: CASSFQNSGNTIYF. The full variable domain, rest sourced from reference TRBV28 and TRBJ1-3, is DVKVTQSSRYLVKRTGEKVFLECVQDMDHENMFWYRQDPGLGLRLIYFSYDVKMKEKGDIPEGYSVSREKKERFSLILESASTNQTSMYLCASSFQNSGNTIYFGEGSWLTVV.

The V and J genes are TRBV29-1 and TRBJ1-4; possibly TRBD1 for D (5 bases). The CDR3 sequence is 12 residues long. V lost 5 bases and J lost 4, with 8 bases in between. CDR1 SQVTM and CDR2 ANQGSEA come from the germline V gene. The CDR3 DNA follows: TGCAGCGTTTGGGGGGATAATGAAAAACTGTTTTTT. Protein: CSVWGDNEKLFF.

This chain uses TRBV5-6 with TRBJ1-1; D might be TRBD1 (6 bases). Germline lookup yields CDR1 SGHDT and CDR2 YYEEEE. Trimming took 4 bases from V and 2 from J, leaving 15 bases between them. The CDR3 totals 15 residues. CDR3 in amino acids: CASSRLGQKNTEAFF. The CDR3 DNA reads TGTGCCAGCAGCCGGCTTGGACAGAAAAACACTGAAGCTTTCTTT.

The genes are TRBV19 and TRBJ2-2, with D uncertain. This CDR3 region has 12 residues. CDR1 is LNHDA, CDR2 SQIVND, per germline (reference sequence). Between the trimmed V and J ends, which lost 4 bases and 4 bases, there was a span of 4 bases. The CDR3 region is CASSKFTGELFF. The CDR3 coding sequence is TGTGCCAGTAGTAAGTTCACCGGGGAGCTGTTTTTT.

Concerning this clone: The same CDR3 is also encoded by other DNA sequences in this sample. V is TRBV6-5 and J is TRBJ2-7, with D perhaps matching TRBD1 or TRBD2 (5 bases each). Trimming stripped 0 bases from V and 6 bases from J, with 9 bases between. The CDR3 is 13 residues long. Looked up from germline, CDR1 is MNHEY and CDR2 is SVGAGI. Here the CDR3 DNA reads TGTGCCAGCAGTTACTCACCGAGGGGCGAGCAGTACTTC. It codes for CASSYSPRGEQYF.

This clone is a singleton in its sample. CDR3: CASSFWLGTPARRVFF. In DNA, the CDR3 is TGTGCCAGCAGCTTTTGGCTCGGAACCCCAGCGCGAAGGGTGTTTTTT. The chain couples TRBV7-3 to TRBJ2-2; D unresolved. V shed 3 bases and J shed 15 bases, with 26 bases lying between them. The germline gives CDR1 SGHTA, CDR2 FQGTGA. CDR3 length equals 16 residues.

V usage is TRBV2 and J usage is TRBJ2-1; 7 bases align to TRBD2. The V and J ends lost 7 bases and 0 bases, in that order; junction bases with no gene match: 6. This CDR3 spans 15 amino acids. Germline V CDR1 and CDR2: SNHLY, FYNNEI. The CDR3 loop is CASKRENYSYNEQFF. DNA for the CDR3: TGTGCCAGCAAGCGGGAAAACTACTCCTACAATGAGCAGTTCTTC.